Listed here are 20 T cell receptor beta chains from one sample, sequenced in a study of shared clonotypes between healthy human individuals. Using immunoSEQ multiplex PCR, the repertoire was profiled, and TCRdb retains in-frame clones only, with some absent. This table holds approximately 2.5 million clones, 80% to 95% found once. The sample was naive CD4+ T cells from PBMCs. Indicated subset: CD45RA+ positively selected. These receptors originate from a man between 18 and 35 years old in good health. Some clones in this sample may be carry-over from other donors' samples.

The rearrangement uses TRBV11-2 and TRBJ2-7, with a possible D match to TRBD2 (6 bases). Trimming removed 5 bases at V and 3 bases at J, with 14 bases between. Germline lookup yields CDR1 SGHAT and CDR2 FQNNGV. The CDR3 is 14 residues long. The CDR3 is CASSRGGNRYEQYF. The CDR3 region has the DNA TGTGCCAGCAGCCGTGGGGGGAACCGCTACGAGCAGTACTTC. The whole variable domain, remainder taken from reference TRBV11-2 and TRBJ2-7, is EAGVAQSPRYKIIEKRQSVAFWCNPISGHATLYWYQQILGQGPKLLIQFQNNGVVDDSQLPKDRFSAERLKGVDSTLKIQPAKLEDSAVYLCASSRGGNRYEQYFGPGTRLTVT.

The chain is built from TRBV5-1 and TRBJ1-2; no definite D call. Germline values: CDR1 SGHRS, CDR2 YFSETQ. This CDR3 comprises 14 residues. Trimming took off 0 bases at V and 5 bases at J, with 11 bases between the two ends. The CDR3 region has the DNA TGCGCCAGCAGCTTGGGACAACGACCGTATGGCTACACCTTC. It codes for CASSLGQRPYGYTF.

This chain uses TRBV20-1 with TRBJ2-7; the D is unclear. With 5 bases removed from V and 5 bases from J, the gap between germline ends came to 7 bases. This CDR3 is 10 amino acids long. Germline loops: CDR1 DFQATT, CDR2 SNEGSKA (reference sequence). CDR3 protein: CSAGYDEQYF. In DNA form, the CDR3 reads TGCAGTGCTGGATACGACGAGCAGTACTTC.

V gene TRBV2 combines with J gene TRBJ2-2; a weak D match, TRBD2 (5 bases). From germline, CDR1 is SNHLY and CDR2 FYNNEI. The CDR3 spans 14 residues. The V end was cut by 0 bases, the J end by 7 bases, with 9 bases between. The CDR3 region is CASSEASVGGELFF. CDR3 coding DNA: TGTGCCAGCAGTGAAGCTAGCGTCGGCGGGGAGCTGTTTTTT.

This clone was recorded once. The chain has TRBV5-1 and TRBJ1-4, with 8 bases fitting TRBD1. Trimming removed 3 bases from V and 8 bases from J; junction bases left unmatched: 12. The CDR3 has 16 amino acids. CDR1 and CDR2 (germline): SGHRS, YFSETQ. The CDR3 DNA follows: TGCGCCAGCAGCTCCGCGACGGGGACAGGTTCCGAAAAACTGTTTTTT. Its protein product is CASSSATGTGSEKLFF. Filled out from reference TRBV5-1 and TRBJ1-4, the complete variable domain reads KAGVTQTPRYLIKTRGQQVTLSCSPISGHRSVSWYQQTPGQGLQFLFEYFSETQRNKGNFPGRFSGRQFSNSRSEMNVSTLELGDSALYLCASSSATGTGSEKLFFGSGTQLSVL.

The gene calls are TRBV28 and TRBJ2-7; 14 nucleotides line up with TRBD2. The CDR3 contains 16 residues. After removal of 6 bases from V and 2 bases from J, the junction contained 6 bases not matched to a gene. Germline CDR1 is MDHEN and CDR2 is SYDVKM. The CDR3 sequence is CASRGTSGSGAYEQYF. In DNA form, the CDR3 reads TGTGCCAGCAGGGGGACTAGCGGGAGCGGTGCCTACGAGCAGTACTTC.

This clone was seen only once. For the CDR3, the DNA is TGCGCCAGCAGCTTGGTTAGGGACAGTAGTTACAATGAGCAGTTCTTC. Residues: CASSLVRDSSYNEQFF. The chain couples TRBV5-1 to TRBJ2-1; TRBD1 matches at 7 bases. CDR3 length: 16 residues. CDR1 is SGHRS, CDR2 YFSETQ, per germline. V dropped 0 bases and J dropped 4; count of bases not matched to a gene: 7.

The CDR3: CASSIGGGDSEQYF. DNA of the CDR3: TGTGCCAGTAGTATAGGCGGAGGGGACAGCGAGCAGTACTTC. The rearrangement links TRBV19 to TRBJ2-7; tentative D call: TRBD1 (7 bases). The CDR3 totals 14 residues. Germline values: CDR1 LNHDA, CDR2 SQIVND (reference sequence). V lost 1 base, J lost 6 bases, and 13 bases lay in between.

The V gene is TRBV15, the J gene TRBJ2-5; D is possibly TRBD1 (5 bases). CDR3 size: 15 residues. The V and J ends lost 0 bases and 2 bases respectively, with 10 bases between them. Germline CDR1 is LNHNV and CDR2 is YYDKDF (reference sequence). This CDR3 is CATSRDKGLQETQYF. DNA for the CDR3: TGTGCCACCAGCAGAGATAAGGGGCTACAAGAGACCCAGTACTTC.

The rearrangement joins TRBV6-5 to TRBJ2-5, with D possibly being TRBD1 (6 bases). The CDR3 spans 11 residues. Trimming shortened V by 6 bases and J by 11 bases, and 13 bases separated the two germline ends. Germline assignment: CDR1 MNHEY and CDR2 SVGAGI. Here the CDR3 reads CASRQGAEQYF. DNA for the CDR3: TGTGCCAGCAGACAGGGTGCTGAGCAGTACTTC.

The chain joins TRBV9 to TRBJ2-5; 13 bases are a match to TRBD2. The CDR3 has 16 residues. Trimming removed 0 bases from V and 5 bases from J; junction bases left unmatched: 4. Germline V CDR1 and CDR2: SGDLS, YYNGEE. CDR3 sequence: CASSVARTSGSETQYF. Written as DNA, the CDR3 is TGTGCCAGCAGCGTAGCCCGGACTAGCGGGAGCGAGACCCAGTACTTC.

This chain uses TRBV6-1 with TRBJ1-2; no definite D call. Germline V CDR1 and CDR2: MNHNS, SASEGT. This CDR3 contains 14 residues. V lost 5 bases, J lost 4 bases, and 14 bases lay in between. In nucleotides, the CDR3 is TGTGCCAGCAGTAGAGATCAACCGGTCTATGGCTACACCTTC. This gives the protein CASSRDQPVYGYTF.

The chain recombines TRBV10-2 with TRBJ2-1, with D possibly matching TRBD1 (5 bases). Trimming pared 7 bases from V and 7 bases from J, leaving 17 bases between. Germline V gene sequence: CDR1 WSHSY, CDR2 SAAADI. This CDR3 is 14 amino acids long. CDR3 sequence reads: CASIPGRVRNEQFF. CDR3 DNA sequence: TGCGCCAGCATCCCGGGCAGGGTAAGGAATGAGCAGTTCTTC.

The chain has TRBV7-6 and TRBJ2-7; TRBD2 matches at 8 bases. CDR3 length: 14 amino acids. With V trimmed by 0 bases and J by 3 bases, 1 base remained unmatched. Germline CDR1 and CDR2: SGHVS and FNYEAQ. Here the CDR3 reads CASSLAGTSYEQYF. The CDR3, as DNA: TGTGCCAGCAGCTTAGCCGGGACTAGCTACGAGCAGTACTTC.

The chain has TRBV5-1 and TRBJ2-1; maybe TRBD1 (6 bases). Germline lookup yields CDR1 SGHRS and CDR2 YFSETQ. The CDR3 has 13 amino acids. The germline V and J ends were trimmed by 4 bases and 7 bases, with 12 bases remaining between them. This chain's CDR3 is CASSGSRGNEQFF. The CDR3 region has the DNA TGCGCCAGCAGCGGGAGCAGGGGTAATGAGCAGTTCTTC.

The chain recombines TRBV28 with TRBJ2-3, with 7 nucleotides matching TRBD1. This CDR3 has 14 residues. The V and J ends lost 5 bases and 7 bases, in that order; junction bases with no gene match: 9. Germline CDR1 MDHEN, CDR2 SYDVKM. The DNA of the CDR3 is TGTGCCAGCAGTGAAAAGAACAGGGGTTATACGCAGTATTTT. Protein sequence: CASSEKNRGYTQYF.

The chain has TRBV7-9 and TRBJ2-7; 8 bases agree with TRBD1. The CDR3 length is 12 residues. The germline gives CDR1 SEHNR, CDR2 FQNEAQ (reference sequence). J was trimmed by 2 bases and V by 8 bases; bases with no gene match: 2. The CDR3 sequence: CASQGAAYEQYF. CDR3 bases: TGTGCCAGCCAGGGGGCCGCCTACGAGCAGTACTTC.

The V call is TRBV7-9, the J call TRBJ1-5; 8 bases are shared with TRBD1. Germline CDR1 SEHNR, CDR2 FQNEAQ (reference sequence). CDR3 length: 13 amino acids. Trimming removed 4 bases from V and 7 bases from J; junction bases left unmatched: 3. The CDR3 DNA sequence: TGTGCCAGCAGCTCAGGGGGCGGCCAGCCCCAGCATTTT. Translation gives CASSSGGGQPQHF.

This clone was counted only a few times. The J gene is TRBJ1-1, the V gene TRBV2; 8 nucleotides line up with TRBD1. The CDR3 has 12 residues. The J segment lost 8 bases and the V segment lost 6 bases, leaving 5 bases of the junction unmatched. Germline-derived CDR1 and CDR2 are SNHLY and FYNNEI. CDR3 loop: CASRGDRGEAFF. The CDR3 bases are TGTGCCAGCAGAGGCGACAGGGGAGAAGCTTTCTTT.

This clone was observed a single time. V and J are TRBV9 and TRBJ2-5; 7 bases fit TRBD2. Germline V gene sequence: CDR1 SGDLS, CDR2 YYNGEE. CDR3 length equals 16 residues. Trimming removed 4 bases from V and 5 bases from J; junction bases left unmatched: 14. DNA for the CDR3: TGTGCCAGCAGCTCCCGAGGGAGGGGCACGGGGGAGACCCAGTACTTC. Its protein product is CASSSRGRGTGETQYF.